This T cell receptor beta chain emerged from a study of control samples from healthy donors and cancer patients. Clones were read by immunoSEQ multiplex PCR, and TCRdb kept only the in-frame ones, dropping some. The sample holds 53,000 or so clones, about 90% seen once. The CDR3 runs 16 residues. V was clipped by 0 bases and J by 9 bases, with 21 bases between them. In germline, CDR1 is SGHNT, CDR2 YYREEE (reference sequence). This clone appeared once. The chain couples TRBV5-4 to TRBJ2-5; D is uncertain. Sequencing used PBMCs. The TCR sequence derives from a man in his fifties or sixties with head and neck cancer. CDR3 sequence: CASSLGGVPVAAAQYF. CDR3 DNA sequence: TGTGCCAGCAGCTTGGGAGGCGTGCCGGTGGCTGCGGCCCAGTACTTC.